Below, one T cell receptor (beta chain) is given with its context. These data come from a study of blood T cell repertoires in COVID-19. Study-level information: Acute-phase and convalescent COVID-19 samples originated in the United States, Italy and Spain. T cells, B-cell-depleted T cells, or PBMCs provided the cDNA or gDNA that served as material.

V dropped 5 bases and J dropped 3 bases, with 7 bases sitting between them. This CDR3 spans 12 amino acids. Germline V gene lookup returns CDR1 LNHDA and CDR2 SQIVND (reference sequence). Original analysis: Reference gene primer amplification gave estimated nucleated cell counts. The repertoire was sequenced with immunoSEQ multiplex PCR; TCRdb's copy has only in-frame clones and lacks some. V and J calls plus clone size are reproduced from that table; the DNA served to infer D and trimming. The repertoire holds 230,000 or so clones, with less than 90% as singletons. Sequencing was performed on peripheral blood. V usage is TRBV19 and J usage is TRBJ1-2, with D maybe TRBD1 (5 bases). The clonotype comes from a man aged 35-49 years with active or convalescent COVID-19. CDR3 nucleotides: TGTGCCAGTAGTGGGGCTTACTATGGCTACACCTTC. Residues: CASSGAYYGYTF.